Below, 3 T cell receptor beta chains from the same sample are listed, as sequenced in a study of blood T cell repertoires in COVID-19. Produced via immunoSEQ multiplex PCR; TCRdb's table is partial and in-frame only. The sample shows 65,000 to 85,000 clones, around 89% of them seen only once. Sequencing was performed on peripheral blood. The receptors here all came from a human donor in a cohort sampled during active COVID-19.

The chain couples TRBV28 to TRBJ2-7; 9 positions agree with TRBD2. The CDR3 totals 15 residues. The V segment lost 5 bases and the J segment 2 bases; nucleotides outside the gene matches: 7. CDR1 is MDHEN, CDR2 SYDVKM, per germline. The CDR3 nucleotides are TGTGCCAGCAGTCCCGAGGCGGGAGGGCCCTACGAGCAGTACTTC. It encodes CASSPEAGGPYEQYF.

The chain couples TRBV14 to TRBJ2-3; maybe TRBD1 (6 bases). CDR3 length equals 17 residues. In germline, CDR1 is SGHDN, CDR2 FVKESK. The germline V and J ends were trimmed by 6 bases and 1 base, with 20 bases remaining between them. This chain's CDR3 is CASSPTGRGMGTDTQYF. In nucleotides, the CDR3 is TGTGCCAGCAGTCCCACCGGCAGGGGCATGGGCACAGATACGCAGTATTTT.

J is TRBJ1-6 and V is TRBV5-1; 8 positions agree with TRBD1. Germline V gives CDR1 SGHRS, CDR2 YFSETQ. The trim removed 4 bases at V and 4 bases at J, leaving 4 bases unmatched. The CDR3 is 15 residues long. Here the CDR3 DNA reads TGCGCCAGCAGCCCCCAGGGGGCATATAATTCACCCCTCCACTTT. It codes for CASSPQGAYNSPLHF.